These 19 T cell receptor beta chains were all obtained from the same sample, sequenced in a study of blood T cell repertoires in COVID-19. Using immunoSEQ multiplex PCR, the repertoire was profiled, and TCRdb retains in-frame clones only, with some absent. The sample has 350,000 to 450,000 clones, about 89% seen once. The specimen sequenced was peripheral blood. The source is a man aged 35-49 years with acute or convalescent COVID-19.

This clone was picked up one time. V usage is TRBV25-1 and J usage is TRBJ1-1; no reliable D call. The CDR3 spans 13 residues. Trimming shortened V by 2 bases and J by 1 base, and 5 bases separated the two germline ends. Germline CDR1 MGHDK, CDR2 SYGVNS. The CDR3 bases are TGTGCCAGCAGTGAACGAGGGAACACTGAAGCTTTCTTT. Protein product: CASSERGNTEAFF.

The chain links TRBV30 to TRBJ1-4, with D possibly TRBD1 on 5 matching bases. CDR1 is GTSNPN, CDR2 SVGIG, per germline (reference sequence). Trimming left V 6 bases short and J 3 bases short, with 17 bases between. CDR3 length: 15 residues. The CDR3 nucleotides are TGTGCCTGTATTGGGGCCAGCAGAGCTAATGAAAAACTGTTTTTT. It specifies CACIGASRANEKLFF.

This clone was picked up one time. Germline and junction disagree at one end, which may indicate a read error. This chain links TRBV2 with TRBJ2-7; 7 bases map to TRBD2. The CDR3 spans 16 residues. In germline, CDR1 is SNHLY, CDR2 FYNNEI. The chain's CDR3 is CASNEPGGGVSYEQYF. CDR3 sequence (DNA): TGTGCCAGCAATGAACCGGGTGGGGGGGTTTCCTACGAGCAGTACTTC.

CDR3 nucleotide sequence: TGTGCCAGCAGCTCAACCGGACAAGGGATTGGCTACACCTTC. Protein: CASSSTGQGIGYTF. J is TRBJ1-2 and V is TRBV5-6; D might be TRBD1 (5 bases). Germline values: CDR1 SGHDT, CDR2 YYEEEE. V shed 3 bases and J shed 7 bases, with 16 bases lying between them. The CDR3 length is 14 residues.

The CDR3 DNA follows: TGTGCCAGCTCACCACCGGGGGGGCTAATTAATGAGCAGTTCTTC. The encoded protein is CASSPPGGLINEQFF. This chain connects TRBV18 to TRBJ2-1; a possible D gene is TRBD2 (7 bases). The CDR3 is 15 residues long. The ends were cut back, 0 bases at V and 7 bases at J, with 13 bases in the middle. In germline, CDR1 is KGHSH, CDR2 LQKENI.

In DNA, the CDR3 is TGTGCCAGCAGCCCGCGACAGGGGGCGCAGGGCTACACCTTC. Its translation is CASSPRQGAQGYTF. V gene TRBV7-2 combines with J gene TRBJ1-2; 10 nucleotides agree with TRBD1. CDR1 SGHTA and CDR2 FQGNSA come from the germline V gene. This CDR3 is 14 amino acids long. The junction had 8 bases not matched to a gene; V was cut back by 5 bases and J by 8 bases.

This clone was recorded once. The chain has TRBV5-8 and TRBJ2-5, with D maybe TRBD1 (5 bases). This CDR3 spans 14 amino acids. Germline-derived CDR1 and CDR2 are SGHTS and YDEGEE. V shed 6 bases and J shed 1 base, with 13 bases lying between them. The CDR3 DNA reads as TGTGCCAGCACAGGGCTAGGGCCCCAAGAGACCCAGTACTTC. Protein product: CASTGLGPQETQYF.

The rearrangement links TRBV10-3 to TRBJ2-2; 8 positions agree with TRBD1. The CDR3 runs to 15 residues. CDR1 and CDR2 from the germline V gene are ENHRY and SYGVKD. V dropped 6 bases and J dropped 2; count of bases not matched to a gene: 5. CDR3 loop: CAIRLDRDNTGELFF. CDR3 bases: TGTGCCATCAGATTGGACAGGGACAACACCGGGGAGCTGTTTTTT.

J is TRBJ1-6 and V is TRBV6-2 or TRBV6-3; TRBD1 aligns across 9 bases. The V segment lost 6 bases and the J segment 8 bases; nucleotides outside the gene matches: 11. The CDR3 length is 16 residues. The germline CDR1 and CDR2 sequences are MNHEY and SVGEGT. The CDR3 region is CASSPKVGQGDSPLHF. For the CDR3, the DNA is TGTGCCAGCAGCCCTAAGGTGGGACAGGGAGATTCACCCCTCCACTTT.

The chain combines TRBV9 with TRBJ2-7; D remains ambiguous. V shed 0 bases and J shed 4 bases, with 11 bases lying between them. The CDR3 is made up of 14 amino acids. Germline-derived CDR1 and CDR2 are SGDLS and YYNGEE. DNA for the CDR3: TGTGCCAGCAGCGTAGGAGAGATCGGGTACGAGCAGTACTTC. Protein: CASSVGEIGYEQYF.

The chain joins TRBV6-6 to TRBJ2-1; D not certain. Trimming shortened V by 6 bases and J by 6 bases, and 15 bases separated the two germline ends. Germline V lookup: CDR1 MNHNY, CDR2 SVGAGI (reference sequence). This CDR3 is 14 amino acids long. The CDR3 DNA sequence: TGTGCCAGCAGACCCCCCGCGGAGAGCAATGAGCAGTTCTTC. It encodes CASRPPAESNEQFF.

The genes are TRBV5-5 and TRBJ1-1; no clear D gene. Germline lookup yields CDR1 SGHKS and CDR2 YYEKEE (reference sequence). V dropped 2 bases and J dropped 6 bases, with 11 bases sitting between them. The length of the CDR3 is 13 residues. The CDR3 loop is CASSFVISPEAFF. Here the CDR3 DNA reads TGTGCCAGCAGCTTTGTTATAAGCCCTGAAGCTTTCTTT.

Turning to this clone: Distinct nucleotide sequences in the sample also encode this CDR3. V gene TRBV5-1 combines with J gene TRBJ1-1; 8 positions agree with TRBD1. Germline assignment: CDR1 SGHRS and CDR2 YFSETQ. The junction had 4 bases not matched to a gene; V was cut back by 2 bases and J by 4 bases. CDR3 length: 14 residues. The CDR3 region has the DNA TGCGCCAGCAGCTTAAACAGGGGGGTCACTGAAGCTTTCTTT. Translating gives CASSLNRGVTEAFF.

This clone showed up just once. V usage is TRBV6-5 and J usage is TRBJ2-7; 7 bases match TRBD1. V shed 0 bases, J shed 2 bases, and the junction held 7 bases outside the gene matches. The CDR3 contains 16 residues. CDR1 is MNHEY, CDR2 SVGAGI, per germline. For the CDR3, the DNA is TGTGCCAGCAGTTACTCGATCGGGACAGTTGCCTACGAGCAGTACTTC. It encodes CASSYSIGTVAYEQYF.

Many counts were recorded for this clone. The V call is TRBV28, the J call TRBJ2-3, with a tentative D call TRBD2 (5 bases). CDR1 and CDR2 (germline): MDHEN, SYDVKM. The CDR3 runs to 16 residues. Trimming cost V 2 bases and J 1 base, with 13 bases left between them. CDR3 DNA: TGTGCCAGCAGTTTAGCCCCGAGGGCGGGCACAGATACGCAGTATTTT. Its translation is CASSLAPRAGTDTQYF.

The chain employs TRBV4-3 and TRBJ1-5; maybe TRBD1 (5 bases). The CDR3 loop spans 15 amino acids. Between the trimmed V and J ends, which lost 4 bases and 4 bases, there was a span of 14 bases. From germline, CDR1 is LGHNA and CDR2 YSLEER. The CDR3 coding sequence is TGCGCCAGCAGCCTATATGACAGCCCTAATCAGCCCCAGCATTTT. This gives the protein CASSLYDSPNQPQHF.

The chain combines TRBV27 with TRBJ2-3; 7 bases fit TRBD2. V trimming: 4 bases; J trimming: 1 base; junction bases outside the gene matches: 5. The CDR3 covers 15 residues. The germline CDR1 and CDR2 sequences are MNHEY and SMNVEV (reference sequence). CDR3 coding DNA: TGTGCCAGCAGTTCATCAACTAGCGGCACAGATACGCAGTATTTT. Translated, it gives CASSSSTSGTDTQYF.

The chain couples TRBV7-3 to TRBJ2-5, with a possible D match to TRBD2 (6 bases). CDR3 length: 15 amino acids. V was cut by 1 base and J by 1 base, with 10 bases left in between. Germline V gene data show CDR1 as SGHTA and CDR2 as FQGTGA. The CDR3 region is CASSLIPSAQETQYF. Written as DNA, the CDR3 is TGTGCCAGCAGCTTAATCCCTAGCGCCCAAGAGACCCAGTACTTC.

This clone was detected only once. The chain is built from TRBV4-1 and TRBJ1-3; maybe TRBD1 (6 bases). Germline V gene sequence: CDR1 MGHRA, CDR2 YSYEKL. There are 16 residues in the CDR3. V was trimmed by 1 base and J by 0 bases, leaving 10 bases between them. CDR3 in DNA: TGCGCCAGCAGCCAAGTTGGGGGCCCCTCTGGAAACACCATATATTTT. Translating gives CASSQVGGPSGNTIYF.